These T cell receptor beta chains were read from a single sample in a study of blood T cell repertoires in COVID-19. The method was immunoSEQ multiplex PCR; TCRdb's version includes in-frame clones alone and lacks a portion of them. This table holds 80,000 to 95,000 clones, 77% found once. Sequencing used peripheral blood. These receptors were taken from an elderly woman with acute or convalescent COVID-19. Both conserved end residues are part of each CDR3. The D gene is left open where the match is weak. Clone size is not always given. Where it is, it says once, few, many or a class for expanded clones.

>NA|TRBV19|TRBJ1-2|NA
TGTGCCAGTACCGATCAGGGATTTCCGAGCTACACCTTC
CASTDQGFPSYTF
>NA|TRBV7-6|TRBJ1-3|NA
TGTGCCAGCAGCCGTTCGGGACGGACAGCCTCTGGAAACACCATATATTTT
CASSRSGRTASGNTIYF
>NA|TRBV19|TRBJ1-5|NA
TGTGCCAGTAGTATTTTCCAGGGGAATCAGCCCCAGCATTTT
CASSIFQGNQPQHF
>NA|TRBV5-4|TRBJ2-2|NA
TGTGCCAGCAGCTCGGTGACTGAAAACACCGGGGAGCTGTTTTTT
CASSSVTENTGELFF
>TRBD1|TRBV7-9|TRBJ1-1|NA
TGTGCCAGCAGCCTCAACAGGGGCGAAGCTTTCTTT
CASSLNRGEAFF
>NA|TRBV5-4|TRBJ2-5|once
TGTGCCAGCAGCTGGAGCGGGCGTACGATGGAGACCCAGTACTTC
CASSWSGRTMETQYF
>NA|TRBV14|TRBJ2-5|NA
TGTGCCAGCAGCCGCCGGGACTTGGAGTTCTACTTC
CASSRRDLEFYF
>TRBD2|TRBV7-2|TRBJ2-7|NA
TGTGCCAGCAGCCCCTACCTTAGAGCGGGGGCCGAGCAGTACTTC
CASSPYLRAGAEQYF
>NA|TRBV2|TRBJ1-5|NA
TGTGCCAGCAGTGCGTTTGTTGGCAATCAGCCCCAGCATTTT
CASSAFVGNQPQHF
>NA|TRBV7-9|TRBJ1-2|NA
TGTGCCAGCAGCGGCGCGGGGGGTTCAGGGAGGAGCGGCTACACCTTC
CASSGAGGSGRSGYTF
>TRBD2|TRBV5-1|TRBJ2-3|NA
TGCGCCAGCAGCGACGGGACTAGCGGGAGCACAGATACGCAGTATTTT
CASSDGTSGSTDTQYF
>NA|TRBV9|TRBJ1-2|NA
TGTGCCAGCAGCGTCGGAGGGTCGGTCGACTATGGCTACACCTTC
CASSVGGSVDYGYTF
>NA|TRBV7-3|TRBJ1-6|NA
TGTGCCAGCAGCATCGGAGGCTCTTCACCCCTCCACTTT
CASSIGGSSPLHF
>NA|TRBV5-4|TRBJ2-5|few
TGTGCCAGCAGCTTGGGCGGGACCGTAGAGACCCAGTACTTC
CASSLGGTVETQYF
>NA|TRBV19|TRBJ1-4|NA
TGTGCCAGTAGACGGGGTCCTAATGAAAAACTGTTTTTT
CASRRGPNEKLFF
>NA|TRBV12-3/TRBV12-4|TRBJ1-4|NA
TGTGCCAGCACCGGGGGAGGTGAAAAACTGTTTTTT
CASTGGGEKLFF
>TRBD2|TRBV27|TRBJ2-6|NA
TGTGCCAGCAGTCTCAGCCCTGGTAGCCCCGGGAGGGCTGGGGCCAACGTCCTGACTTTC
CASSLSPGSPGRAGANVLTF
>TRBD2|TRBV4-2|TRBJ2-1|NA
TGTGCCAGCAGCCAAATTGGGACTAGCGGGAGTAACTCCTACAATGAGCAGTTCTTC
CASSQIGTSGSNSYNEQFF
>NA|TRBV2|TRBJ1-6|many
TGTGCCAGCAGAGCGGGGTCACCCCTCCACTTT
CASRAGSPLHF
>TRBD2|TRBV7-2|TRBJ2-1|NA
TGTGCCAGCAGCCATAGCGGGGGGGCCCTCAATGAGCAGTTCTTC
CASSHSGGALNEQFF
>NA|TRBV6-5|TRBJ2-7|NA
TGTGCCAGCAGTTATGGGACACCTGTCGAGCAGTACTTC
CASSYGTPVEQYF
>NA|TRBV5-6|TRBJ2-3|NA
TGTGCCAGCAGTGATCCTTGGGGCCCGAGCACAGATACGCAGTATTTT
CASSDPWGPSTDTQYF
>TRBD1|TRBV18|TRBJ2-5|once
TGTGCCAGCTCACTGGGACAGGGGGCCCCAGAGACCCAGTACTTC
CASSLGQGAPETQYF
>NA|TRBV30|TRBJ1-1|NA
TGTGCCTGGAGTGTGAGGGTCGACACTGAAGCTTTCTTT
CAWSVRVDTEAFF
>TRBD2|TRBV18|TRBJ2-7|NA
TGTGCCAGCTCACTAGCCACTAGTAGCGGGAGGGCCGACGAGCAGTACTTC
CASSLATSSGRADEQYF
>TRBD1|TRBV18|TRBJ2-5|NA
TGTGCCAGCTCACGGGGCCGACAGGGGGGCCAGGAGACCCAGTACTTC
CASSRGRQGGQETQYF
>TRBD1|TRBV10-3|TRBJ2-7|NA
TGTGCCATCAGTGAGGCGGACAGGGGGCAATACGAGCAGTACTTC
CAISEADRGQYEQYF
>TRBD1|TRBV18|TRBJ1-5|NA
TGTGCCAGCTCACCCGAGCAGGGGGCGCTGGGCAATCAGCCCCAGCATTTT
CASSPEQGALGNQPQHF
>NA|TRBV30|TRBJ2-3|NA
TGTGCCTGGAGCGCGACAGGTGCAGATACGCAGTATTTT
CAWSATGADTQYF
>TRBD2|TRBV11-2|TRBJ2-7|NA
TGTGCCAGCAGGAAACTAGCGGGAGGCCACGAGCAGTACTTC
CASRKLAGGHEQYF
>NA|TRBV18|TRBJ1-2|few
TGTGCCAGCTCACCACTCAAGGCCAGGCCCTATGGCTACACCTTC
CASSPLKARPYGYTF
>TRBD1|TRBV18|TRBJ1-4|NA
TGTGCCAGCTCAAGGGACAGTAATGAAAAACTGTTTTTT
CASSRDSNEKLFF
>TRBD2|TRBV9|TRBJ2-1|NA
TGTGCCAGCAGCGTAGGGACTAGCGGGGGAGAGCGGTTCGAGCAGTTCTTC
CASSVGTSGGERFEQFF
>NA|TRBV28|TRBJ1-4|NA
TGTGCCAGCACCCCCGCTGGGACCGGGGGTGAAAAACTGTTTTTT
CASTPAGTGGEKLFF
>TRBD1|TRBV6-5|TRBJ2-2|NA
TGTGCCAGCAGACGGACAGGGAACACCGGGGAGCTGTTTTTT
CASRRTGNTGELFF
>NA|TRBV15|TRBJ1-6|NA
TGTGCCACCAGCAGGGGCAGAGATTCACCCCTCCACTTT
CATSRGRDSPLHF
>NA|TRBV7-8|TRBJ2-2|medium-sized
TGTGCCAGCAGCCCGAAGTTGGGGGGGCCCAACACCGGGGAGCTGTTTTTT
CASSPKLGGPNTGELFF
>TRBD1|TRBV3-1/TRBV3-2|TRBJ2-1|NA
TGTGCCAGCAGCCAGCGACAGGGCAGGGAGCAGTTCTTC
CASSQRQGREQFF
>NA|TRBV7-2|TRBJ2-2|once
TGTGCCAGCAGCTTAGAATGGGCAGCGAACACCGGGGAGCTGTTTTTT
CASSLEWAANTGELFF
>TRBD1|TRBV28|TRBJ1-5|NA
TGTGCCAGCAGTGGGTATACTACGGGACAGGGAGCGGGCTGGGGCAATCAGCCCCAGCATTTT
CASSGYTTGQGAGWGNQPQHF
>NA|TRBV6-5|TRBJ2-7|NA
TGTGCCAGCAGTCCTTCCAGGGCAGGGGGGCAGCAGTACTTC
CASSPSRAGGQQYF
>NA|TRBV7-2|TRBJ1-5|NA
TGTGCCAGCAGCCCACAACAGGGAAGGGGCAATCAGCCCCAGCATTTT
CASSPQQGRGNQPQHF